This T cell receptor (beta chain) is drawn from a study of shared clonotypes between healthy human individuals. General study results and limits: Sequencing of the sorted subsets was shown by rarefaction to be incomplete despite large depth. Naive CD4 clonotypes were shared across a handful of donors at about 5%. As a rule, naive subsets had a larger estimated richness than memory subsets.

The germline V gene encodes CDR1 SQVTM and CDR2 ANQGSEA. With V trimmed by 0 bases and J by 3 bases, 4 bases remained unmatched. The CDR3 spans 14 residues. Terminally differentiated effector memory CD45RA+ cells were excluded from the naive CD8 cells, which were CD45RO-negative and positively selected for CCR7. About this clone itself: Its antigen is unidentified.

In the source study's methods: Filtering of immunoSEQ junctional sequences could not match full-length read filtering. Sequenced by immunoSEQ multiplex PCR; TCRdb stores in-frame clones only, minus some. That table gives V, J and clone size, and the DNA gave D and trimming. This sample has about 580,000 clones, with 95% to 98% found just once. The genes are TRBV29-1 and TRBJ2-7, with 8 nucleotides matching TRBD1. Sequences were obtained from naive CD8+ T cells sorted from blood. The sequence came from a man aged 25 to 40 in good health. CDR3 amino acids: CSVEDRQGSYEQYF. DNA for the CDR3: TGCAGCGTTGAAGATCGACAGGGGAGCTACGAGCAGTACTTC.